Shown below are 27 T cell receptor beta chains from a single sample sequenced in a study of blood T cell repertoires in COVID-19. TCRdb's table, derived via immunoSEQ multiplex PCR, lists solely in-frame clones and lacks some. Of about 230,000 clones in the sample, approximately 84% were seen once. The sequencing sample was made of peripheral blood. The receptors were sampled from a man in his fifties with COVID-19, enrolled during active disease.

The chain recombines TRBV19 with TRBJ1-1; maybe TRBD1 (6 bases). Deletions cut 0 bases from V and 6 bases from J, with 11 bases between. The CDR3 is made up of 14 amino acids. Germline CDR1 LNHDA, CDR2 SQIVND (reference sequence). The chain's CDR3 is CASSIDKWTAEAFF. The CDR3 DNA follows: TGTGCCAGTAGTATAGATAAATGGACAGCTGAAGCTTTCTTT.

The genes are TRBV5-1 and TRBJ2-7, with D perhaps matching TRBD1 (5 bases). V lost 4 bases, J lost 3 bases, and 8 bases lay in between. Germline V gene lookup returns CDR1 SGHRS and CDR2 YFSETQ. There are 12 residues in the CDR3. The CDR3 sequence is CASSAQGYEQYF. CDR3 coding DNA: TGCGCCAGCAGCGCCCAGGGCTACGAGCAGTACTTC.

This chain joins TRBV5-6 and TRBJ1-2; 8 bases align to TRBD1. V shed 4 bases, J shed 4 bases, and the junction held 6 bases outside the gene matches. The CDR3 consists of 14 residues. Looked up from germline, CDR1 is SGHDT and CDR2 is YYEEEE. The CDR3: CASSPSGQVYGYTF. CDR3 bases: TGTGCCAGCAGCCCATCGGGACAGGTCTATGGCTACACCTTC.

The chain combines TRBV9 with TRBJ1-5; 7 nucleotides align to TRBD1. Germline trimming cut 0 bases from V and 3 bases from J; bases unmatched to any gene: 3. CDR3 length: 15 residues. The germline CDR1 and CDR2 sequences are SGDLS and YYNGEE. The CDR3 region is CASSVGGQANQPQHF. The CDR3 nucleotides are TGTGCCAGCAGCGTAGGCGGACAGGCCAATCAGCCCCAGCATTTT.

The J gene is TRBJ2-1, the V gene TRBV6-1; maybe TRBD1 (5 bases). V was clipped by 2 bases and J by 10 bases, with 15 bases between them. This CDR3 region has 14 residues. Germline CDR1 MNHNS, CDR2 SASEGT. The CDR3 sequence is CASSEFLGRQEQFF. The CDR3 bases are TGTGCCAGCAGTGAATTTTTGGGGCGACAGGAGCAGTTCTTC.

The rearrangement uses TRBV30 and TRBJ1-4; D not certain. CDR1 is GTSNPN, CDR2 SVGIG, per germline (reference sequence). The CDR3 loop spans 13 amino acids. V was trimmed by 5 bases and J by 0 bases, leaving 7 bases between them. Here the CDR3 reads CAWGRSTNEKLFF. CDR3 bases: TGTGCCTGGGGGCGATCAACTAATGAAAAACTGTTTTTT.

The V gene is TRBV19, the J gene TRBJ2-3, with D perhaps matching TRBD2 (5 bases). With 7 bases removed from V and 2 bases from J, the gap between germline ends came to 10 bases. Per germline, CDR1 LNHDA and CDR2 SQIVND (reference sequence). The CDR3 totals 13 residues. The CDR3 spells CASTRGSTDTQYF. CDR3 coding DNA: TGTGCCAGTACTCGAGGGTCCACAGATACGCAGTATTTT. Using reference TRBV19 and TRBJ2-3 for the parts outside the CDR3, the full variable domain is DGGITQSPKYLFRKEGQNVTLSCEQNLNHDAMYWYRQDPGQGLRLIYYSQIVNDFQKGDIAEGYSVSREKKESFPLTVTSAQKNPTAFYLCASTRGSTDTQYFGPGTRLTVL.

J is TRBJ2-1 and V is TRBV5-1; D is unclear. V was pared by 2 bases and J by 0 bases, with 9 bases between. This CDR3 is 15 amino acids long. Germline V lookup: CDR1 SGHRS, CDR2 YFSETQ. The CDR3, as DNA: TGCGCCAGCAGCTTTAGCAGCAACTCCTACAATGAGCAGTTCTTC. Its translation is CASSFSSNSYNEQFF.

V is TRBV6-5 and J is TRBJ2-7, with 10 bases aligning to TRBD2. Germline lookup yields CDR1 MNHEY and CDR2 SVGAGI. The CDR3 extends over 14 amino acids. V lost 4 bases, J lost 0 bases, and 0 bases stayed unmatched. In DNA, the CDR3 is TGTGCCAGCAGTTCTAGCGGGAGCTCCTACGAGCAGTACTTC. Its protein is CASSSSGSSYEQYF.

This chain connects TRBV2 to TRBJ2-1, with TRBD2 as a possible D gene (5 bases). Germline V CDR1 and CDR2: SNHLY, FYNNEI. The ends were cut back, 2 bases at V and 10 bases at J, with 9 bases in the middle. This CDR3 contains 12 residues. The CDR3 DNA follows: TGTGCCAGCAGTGAAATCCGGGGAGAGCAGTTCTTC. The encoded protein is CASSEIRGEQFF.

This chain uses TRBV28 with TRBJ2-7; possibly TRBD1 for D (5 bases). The CDR3 sequence is 15 residues long. Trimming left V 5 bases short and J 1 base short, with 15 bases between. Germline V lookup: CDR1 MDHEN, CDR2 SYDVKM. CDR3 sequence (DNA): TGTGCCAGCAGTGCCCCGACAGTGAGGTCCTACGAGCAGTACTTC. Translated, it gives CASSAPTVRSYEQYF.

This clone was counted once. This chain connects TRBV19 to TRBJ1-4; no definite D call. There are 13 residues in the CDR3. V was pared by 7 bases and J by 6 bases, with 12 bases between. Germline loops: CDR1 LNHDA, CDR2 SQIVND (reference sequence). The CDR3 spells CASKRPEDEKLFF. In DNA, the CDR3 is TGTGCCAGTAAGAGGCCAGAAGATGAAAAACTGTTTTTT.

The chain is built from TRBV28 and TRBJ1-6, with D maybe TRBD1 (5 bases). The germline V and J ends were trimmed by 6 bases and 3 bases, with 6 bases remaining between them. This CDR3 is 13 amino acids long. Germline V lookup: CDR1 MDHEN, CDR2 SYDVKM. As DNA, the CDR3 is TGTGCCAGCAGGGACAACTATAATTCACCCCTCCACTTT. The encoded protein is CASRDNYNSPLHF.

This clone was counted between two and nine times. The rearrangement joins TRBV6-2 or TRBV6-3 to TRBJ2-1; 9 nucleotides line up with TRBD1. With V trimmed by 5 bases and J by 4 bases, 3 bases remained unmatched. Germline lookup yields CDR1 MNHEY and CDR2 SVGEGT. This CDR3 comprises 14 residues. DNA for the CDR3: TGTGCCAGCAGTACCGACAGGGGGTACAATGAGCAGTTCTTC. It specifies CASSTDRGYNEQFF.

V gene TRBV20-1 combines with J gene TRBJ1-1, with TRBD1 identical over 7 bases. The CDR3 runs 16 residues. Trimming at V came to 3 bases and at J to 0 bases, leaving 10 bases not matched to a gene. Germline CDR1 reads DFQATT; CDR2 reads SNEGSKA (reference sequence). In DNA, the CDR3 is TGCAGTGCTAGTTTTATGGGGACAGCCATGAACACTGAAGCTTTCTTT. As protein: CSASFMGTAMNTEAFF.

V is TRBV10-2 and J is TRBJ2-7; TRBD2 agrees at 13 bases. After removal of 4 bases from V and 7 bases from J, the junction contained 7 bases not matched to a gene. Germline CDR1 and CDR2: WSHSY and SAAADI. The CDR3 contains 15 residues. The CDR3 DNA reads as TGCGCCAGCAGTGCTGGACTAGCGGGAGTTCATGAGCAGTACTTC. Translation: CASSAGLAGVHEQYF.

The chain couples TRBV10-3 to TRBJ2-7; D may be TRBD1 (5 bases). Germline V lookup: CDR1 ENHRY, CDR2 SYGVKD. CDR3 length equals 14 residues. The ends were cut back, 2 bases at V and 2 bases at J, with 10 bases in the middle. Here the CDR3 reads CAISETGNPYEQYF. For the CDR3, the DNA is TGTGCCATCAGTGAGACAGGCAATCCCTACGAGCAGTACTTC.

In regard to this clone: With a much larger clone just one base away, this may be a read error. The sample holds other DNA sequences that translate to the same CDR3. This rearrangement joins TRBV18 to TRBJ2-1, with TRBD1 identical over 7 bases. The length of the CDR3 is 14 residues. V lost 4 bases and J lost 3; bases outside the gene matches: 3. In germline, CDR1 is KGHSH, CDR2 LQKENI. The CDR3 DNA sequence: TGTGCCAGCTCACGGACAGGCTACTACAATGAGCAGTTCTTC. It is translated as CASSRTGYYNEQFF.

The chain joins TRBV5-4 to TRBJ2-7; 15 bases fit TRBD2. CDR1 SGHNT and CDR2 YYREEE come from the germline V gene (reference sequence). CDR3 length: 18 residues. V was clipped by 4 bases and J by 0 bases; unmatched bases: 8. The CDR3 nucleotides are TGTGCCAGCAGCCCCGGGACTAGCGGGGGGCTTTCCTCCTACGAGCAGTACTTC. It translates to CASSPGTSGGLSSYEQYF. Supplemented by reference TRBV5-4 and TRBJ2-7, the full variable domain reads ETGVTQSPTHLIKTRGQQVTLRCSSQSGHNTVSWYQQALGQGPQFIFQYYREEENGRGNFPPRFSGLQFPNYSSELNVNALELDDSALYLCASSPGTSGGLSSYEQYFGPGTRLTVT.

The CDR3 here is CASSLGSGNKETQYF. In DNA form, the CDR3 reads TGCGCCAGCAGCTTGGGTAGCGGAAATAAAGAGACCCAGTACTTC. The chain joins TRBV5-1 to TRBJ2-5; maybe TRBD2 (6 bases). The CDR3 is made up of 15 amino acids. The V gene's germline CDR1 is SGHRS and CDR2 YFSETQ. Trimming pared 0 bases from V and 3 bases from J, leaving 12 bases between.

The rearrangement joins TRBV3-1 (or the pseudogene TRBV3-2) to TRBJ2-5; 12 positions match TRBD2. V was pared by 1 base and J by 2 bases, with 5 bases of the junction left unmatched. CDR1 and CDR2 (germline): LGHDT, YNNKEL (reference sequence). This CDR3 is built from 17 residues. The CDR3 nucleotides read TGTGCCAGCAGCCAAGGTTGGACTAGCGGGAATCAAGAGACCCAGTACTTC. This translates into CASSQGWTSGNQETQYF.

This chain uses TRBV5-6 with TRBJ2-5; D is possibly TRBD1 (7 bases). The CDR3 has 16 residues. Looked up from germline, CDR1 is SGHDT and CDR2 is YYEEEE. Trimming took 0 bases from V and 5 from J, leaving 17 bases between them. The CDR3, as DNA: TGTGCCAGCAGCTTGGTGGGTGAGGGGGCGGGGGAGACCCAGTACTTC. It yields the protein CASSLVGEGAGETQYF.

The chain has TRBV7-3 and TRBJ1-4; D is possibly TRBD1 (5 bases). Trimming removed 3 bases at V and 6 bases at J, with 11 bases between. The CDR3 has 14 residues. Germline lookup yields CDR1 SGHTA and CDR2 FQGTGA. The CDR3 reads CASSLGGSDEKLFF. In DNA form, the CDR3 reads TGTGCCAGCAGCTTGGGGGGTTCTGATGAAAAACTGTTTTTT.

This sequence joins TRBV2 and TRBJ1-4, with 7 bases aligning to TRBD1. The CDR3 covers 15 residues. The germline CDR1 and CDR2 sequences are SNHLY and FYNNEI. The trim removed 3 bases at V and 5 bases at J, leaving 6 bases unmatched. The CDR3 sequence: CASSETGFENEKLFF. The CDR3 bases are TGTGCCAGCAGTGAGACAGGGTTTGAAAATGAAAAACTGTTTTTT.

CDR3 sequence reads: CACGVRDRLNEQFF. The CDR3 DNA reads TGTGCCTGCGGGGTCCGGGACAGGCTCAATGAGCAGTTCTTC. The J gene is TRBJ2-1, the V gene TRBV30, with 8 bases lining up with TRBD1. Per the germline V gene, CDR1 is GTSNPN and CDR2 is SVGIG (reference sequence). With V trimmed by 6 bases and J by 6 bases, 10 bases remained unmatched. This CDR3 comprises 14 residues.

The chain is built from TRBV12-3 or TRBV12-4 and TRBJ2-7; D gene ambiguous. V shed 3 bases and J shed 5 bases, with 2 bases lying between them. This CDR3 spans 10 amino acids. The CDR3, as DNA: TGTGCCAGCAGTTTTAACGAGCAGTACTTC. It specifies CASSFNEQYF.

In this sample, this clone turned up once. This chain connects TRBV23-1 to TRBJ2-1, with 10 bases matching TRBD1. TRBV23-1 is sorted into the ORF group, with uncertain function. There are 16 residues in the CDR3. J was trimmed by 8 bases and V by 1 base; bases with no gene match: 8. In nucleotides, the CDR3 is TGCGCCAGCAGTCAATTGACAGGGGGCAAGATATATGAGCAGTTCTTC. Amino acids: CASSQLTGGKIYEQFF.